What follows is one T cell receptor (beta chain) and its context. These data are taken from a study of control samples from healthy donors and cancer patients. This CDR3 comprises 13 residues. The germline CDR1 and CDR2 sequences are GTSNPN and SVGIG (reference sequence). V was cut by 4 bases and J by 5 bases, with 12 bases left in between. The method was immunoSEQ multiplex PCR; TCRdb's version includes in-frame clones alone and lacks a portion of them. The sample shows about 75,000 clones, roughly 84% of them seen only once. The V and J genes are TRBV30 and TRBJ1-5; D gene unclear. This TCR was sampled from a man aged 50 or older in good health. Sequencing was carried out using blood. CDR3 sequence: CAWNPRLDQPQHF. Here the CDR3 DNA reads TGTGCCTGGAATCCTAGGCTGGATCAGCCCCAGCATTTT.